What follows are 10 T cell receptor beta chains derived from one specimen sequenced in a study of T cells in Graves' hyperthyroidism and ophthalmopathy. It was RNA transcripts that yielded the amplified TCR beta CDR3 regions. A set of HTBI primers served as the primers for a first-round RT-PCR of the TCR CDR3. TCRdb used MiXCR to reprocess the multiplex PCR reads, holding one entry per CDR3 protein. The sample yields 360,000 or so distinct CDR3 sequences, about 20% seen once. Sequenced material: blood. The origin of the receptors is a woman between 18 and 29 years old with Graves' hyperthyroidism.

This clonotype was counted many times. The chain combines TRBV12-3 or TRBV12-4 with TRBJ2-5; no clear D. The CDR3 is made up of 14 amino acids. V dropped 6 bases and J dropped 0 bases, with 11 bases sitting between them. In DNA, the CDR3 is TGTGCCAGCAGGGGGTCCCTCCACCAAGAGACCCAGTACTTC. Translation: CASRGSLHQETQYF.

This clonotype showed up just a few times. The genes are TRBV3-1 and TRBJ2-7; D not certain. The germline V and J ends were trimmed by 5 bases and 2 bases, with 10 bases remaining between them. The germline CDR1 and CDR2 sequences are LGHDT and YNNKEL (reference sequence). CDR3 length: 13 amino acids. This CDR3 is CASSTIGPYEQYF. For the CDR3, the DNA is TGTGCCAGCAGCACTATTGGACCCTACGAGCAGTACTTC.

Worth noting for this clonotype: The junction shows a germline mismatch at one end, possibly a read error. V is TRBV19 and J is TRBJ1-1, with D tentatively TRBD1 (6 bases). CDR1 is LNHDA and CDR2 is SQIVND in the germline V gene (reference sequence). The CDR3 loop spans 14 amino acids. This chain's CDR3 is CAARYRDGNTEACF. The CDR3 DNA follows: TGTGCCGCCCGTTACAGGGATGGGAACACTGAAGCTTGCTTT.

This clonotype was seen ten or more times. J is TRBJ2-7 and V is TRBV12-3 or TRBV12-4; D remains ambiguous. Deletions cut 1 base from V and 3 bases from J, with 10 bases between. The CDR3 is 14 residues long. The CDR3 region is CASSLGAVLYEQYF. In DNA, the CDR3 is TGTGCCAGCAGTTTAGGGGCAGTTCTCTACGAGCAGTACTTC.

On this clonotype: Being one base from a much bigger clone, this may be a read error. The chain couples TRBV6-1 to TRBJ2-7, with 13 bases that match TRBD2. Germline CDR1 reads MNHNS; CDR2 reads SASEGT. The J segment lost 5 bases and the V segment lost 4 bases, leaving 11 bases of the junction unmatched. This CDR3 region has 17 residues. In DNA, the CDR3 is TGTGCCAGCAGTGTCCCCGGGACTAGCGGGGATGTAAACGAGCAGTACTTC. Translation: CASSVPGTSGDVNEQYF.

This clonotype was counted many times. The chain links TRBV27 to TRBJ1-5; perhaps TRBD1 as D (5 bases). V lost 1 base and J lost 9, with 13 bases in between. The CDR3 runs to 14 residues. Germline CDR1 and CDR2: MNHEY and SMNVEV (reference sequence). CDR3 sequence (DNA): TGTGCCAGCAGTTTATACAGGACCGATGCGCCCCAGCATTTT. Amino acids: CASSLYRTDAPQHF.

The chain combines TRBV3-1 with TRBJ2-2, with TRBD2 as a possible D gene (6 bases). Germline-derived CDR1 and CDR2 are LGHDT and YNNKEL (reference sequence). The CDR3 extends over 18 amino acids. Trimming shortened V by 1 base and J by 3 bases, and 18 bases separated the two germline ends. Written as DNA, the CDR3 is TGTGCCAGCAGCCAAGTTGGCATCTTTGGCGGGGACACCGGGGAGCTGTTTTTT. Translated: CASSQVGIFGGDTGELFF. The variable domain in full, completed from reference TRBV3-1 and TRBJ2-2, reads DTAVSQTPKYLVTQMGNDKSIKCEQNLGHDTMYWYKQDSKKFLKIMFSYNNKELIINETVPNRFSPKSPDKAHLNLHINSLELGDSAVYFCASSQVGIFGGDTGELFFGEGSRLTVL.

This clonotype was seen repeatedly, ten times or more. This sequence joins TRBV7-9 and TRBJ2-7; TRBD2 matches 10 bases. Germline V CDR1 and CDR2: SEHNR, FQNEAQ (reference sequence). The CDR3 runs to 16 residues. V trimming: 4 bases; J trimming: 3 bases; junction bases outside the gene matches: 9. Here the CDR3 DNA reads TGTGCCAGCAGCTCTCCAACGGGACTAGCGATCTACGAGCAGTACTTC. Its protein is CASSSPTGLAIYEQYF.

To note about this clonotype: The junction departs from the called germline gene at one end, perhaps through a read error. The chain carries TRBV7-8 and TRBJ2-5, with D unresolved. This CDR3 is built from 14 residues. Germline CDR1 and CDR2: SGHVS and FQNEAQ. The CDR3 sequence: CASSLGRIQETRYF. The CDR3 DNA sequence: TGTGCCAGCAGCTTGGGTCGGATCCAAGAGACCCGGTACTTC. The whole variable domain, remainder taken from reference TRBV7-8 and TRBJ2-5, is GAGVSQSPRYKVAKRGQDVALRCDPISGHVSLFWYQQALGQGPEFLTYFQNEAQLDKSGLPSDRFFAERPEGSVSTLKIQRTQQEDSAVYLCASSLGRIQETRYFGPGTRLLVL.

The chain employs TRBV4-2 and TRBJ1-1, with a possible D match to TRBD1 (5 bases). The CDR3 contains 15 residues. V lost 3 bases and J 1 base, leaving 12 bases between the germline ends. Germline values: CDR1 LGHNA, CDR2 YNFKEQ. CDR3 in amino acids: CASSQAGKANTEAFF. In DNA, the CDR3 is TGTGCCAGCAGCCAGGCAGGGAAGGCGAACACTGAAGCTTTCTTT.